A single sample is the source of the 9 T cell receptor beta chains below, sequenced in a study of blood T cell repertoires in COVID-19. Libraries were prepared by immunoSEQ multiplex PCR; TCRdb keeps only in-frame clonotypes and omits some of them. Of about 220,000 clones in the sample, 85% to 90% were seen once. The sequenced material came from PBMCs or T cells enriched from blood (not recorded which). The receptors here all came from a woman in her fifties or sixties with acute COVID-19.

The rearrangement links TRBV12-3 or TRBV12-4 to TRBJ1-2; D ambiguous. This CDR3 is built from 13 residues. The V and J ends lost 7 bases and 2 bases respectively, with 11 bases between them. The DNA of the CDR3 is TGTGCCAGCATCCACAGACCGAACTATGGCTACACCTTC. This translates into CASIHRPNYGYTF.

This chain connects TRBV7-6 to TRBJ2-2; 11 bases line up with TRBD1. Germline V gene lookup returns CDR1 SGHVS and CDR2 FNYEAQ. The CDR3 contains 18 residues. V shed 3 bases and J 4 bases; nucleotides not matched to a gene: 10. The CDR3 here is CASSLGTGGKRGTGELFF. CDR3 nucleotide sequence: TGTGCCAGCAGCTTGGGGACAGGGGGAAAAAGGGGCACCGGGGAGCTGTTTTTT.

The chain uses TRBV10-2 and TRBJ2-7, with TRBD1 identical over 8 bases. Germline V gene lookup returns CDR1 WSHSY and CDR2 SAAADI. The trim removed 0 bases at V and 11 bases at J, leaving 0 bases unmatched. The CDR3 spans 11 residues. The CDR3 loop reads CASSESDREYF. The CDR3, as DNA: TGCGCCAGCAGTGAGTCGGACAGGGAGTACTTC.

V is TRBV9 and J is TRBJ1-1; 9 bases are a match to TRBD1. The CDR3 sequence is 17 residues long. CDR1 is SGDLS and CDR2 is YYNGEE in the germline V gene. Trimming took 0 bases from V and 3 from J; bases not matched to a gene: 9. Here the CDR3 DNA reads TGTGCCAGCAGCGTAGTGGGGGGCGACAGGGGGTACACTGAAGCTTTCTTT. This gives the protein CASSVVGGDRGYTEAFF.

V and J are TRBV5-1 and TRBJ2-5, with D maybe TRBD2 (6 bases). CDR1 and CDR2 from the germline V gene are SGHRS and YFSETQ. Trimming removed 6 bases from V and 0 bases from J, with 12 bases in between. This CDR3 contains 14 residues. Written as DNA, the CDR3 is TGCGCCAGCACCCTGGGACTTTACCAAGAGACCCAGTACTTC. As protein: CASTLGLYQETQYF.

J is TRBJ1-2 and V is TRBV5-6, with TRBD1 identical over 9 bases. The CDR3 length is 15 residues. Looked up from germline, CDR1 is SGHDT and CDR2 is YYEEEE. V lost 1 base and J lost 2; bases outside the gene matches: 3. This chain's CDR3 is CASSLPQGANYGYTF. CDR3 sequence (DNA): TGTGCCAGCAGCTTGCCACAGGGGGCGAACTATGGCTACACCTTC.

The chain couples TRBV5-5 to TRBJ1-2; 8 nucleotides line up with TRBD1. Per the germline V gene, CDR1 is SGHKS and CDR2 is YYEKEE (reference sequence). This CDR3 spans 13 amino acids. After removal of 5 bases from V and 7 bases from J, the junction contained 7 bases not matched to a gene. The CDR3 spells CASRSTGASGYTF. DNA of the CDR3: TGTGCCAGCAGGTCGACAGGGGCTAGTGGCTACACCTTC.

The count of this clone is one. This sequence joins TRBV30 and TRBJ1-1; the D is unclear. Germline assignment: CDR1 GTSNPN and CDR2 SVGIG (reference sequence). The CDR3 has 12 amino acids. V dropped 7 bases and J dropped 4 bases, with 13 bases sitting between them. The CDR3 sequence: CAFSPRGTEAFF. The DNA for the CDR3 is TGTGCCTTCTCCCCTCGGGGCACTGAAGCTTTCTTT.

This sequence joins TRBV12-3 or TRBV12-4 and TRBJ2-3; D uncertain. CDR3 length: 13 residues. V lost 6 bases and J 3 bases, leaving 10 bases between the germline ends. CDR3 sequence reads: CASSPSLTDTQYF. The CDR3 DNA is TGTGCCAGCAGCCCTAGTTTGACAGATACGCAGTATTTT.